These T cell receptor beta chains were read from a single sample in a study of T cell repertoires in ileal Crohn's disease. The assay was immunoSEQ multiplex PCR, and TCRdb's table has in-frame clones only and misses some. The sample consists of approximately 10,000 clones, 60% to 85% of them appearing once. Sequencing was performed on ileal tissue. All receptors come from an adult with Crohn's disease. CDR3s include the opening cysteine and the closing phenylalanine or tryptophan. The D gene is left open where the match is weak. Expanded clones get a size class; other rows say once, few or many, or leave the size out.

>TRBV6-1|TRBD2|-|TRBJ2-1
CASSEEAGGYNEQFF
TGTGCCAGCAGTGAAGAAGCGGGGGGCTACAATGAGCAGTTCTTC
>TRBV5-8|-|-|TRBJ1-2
CASSLYSRWYGYTF
TGTGCCAGCAGCTTGTACAGCCGCTGGTATGGCTACACCTTC
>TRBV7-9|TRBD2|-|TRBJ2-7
CASSLGTSGEQYF
TGTGCCAGCAGCTTAGGGACTAGCGGGGAGCAGTACTTC
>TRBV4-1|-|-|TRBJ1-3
CASRLEPQGGNTIYF
TGCGCCAGCAGACTAGAACCACAGGGCGGAAACACCATATATTTT
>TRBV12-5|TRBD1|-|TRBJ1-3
CASGSGTGFSGNTIYF
TGTGCTAGTGGTTCGGGGACAGGGTTCTCTGGAAACACCATATATTTT
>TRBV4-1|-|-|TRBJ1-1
CASSQGAFGEVNTEAFF
TGCGCCAGCAGCCAAGGTGCTTTTGGGGAGGTGAACACTGAAGCTTTCTTT
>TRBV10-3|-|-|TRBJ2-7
CAAAMLPYEQYF
TGTGCCGCCGCTATGTTGCCCTACGAGCAGTACTTC
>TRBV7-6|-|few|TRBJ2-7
CASSAGAQYEQYF
TGTGCCAGCAGCGCAGGGGCCCAATACGAGCAGTACTTC
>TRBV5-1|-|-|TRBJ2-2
CASSLDPVQVGTGELFF
TGCGCCAGCAGCTTGGACCCGGTGCAGGTTGGGACCGGGGAGCTGTTTTTT
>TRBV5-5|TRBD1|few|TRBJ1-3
CASSWGGQVSGNTIYF
TGTGCCAGCAGCTGGGGGGGACAGGTCTCTGGAAACACCATATATTTT
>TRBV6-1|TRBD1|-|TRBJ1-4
CASSSQQGGGEKLFF
TGTGCCAGCAGTTCGCAACAGGGGGGAGGTGAAAAACTGTTTTTT
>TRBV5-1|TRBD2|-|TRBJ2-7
CASSSSGGAYEQYF
TGCGCCAGCAGCTCGAGCGGGGGGGCCTACGAGCAGTACTTC
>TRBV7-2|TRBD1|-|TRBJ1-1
CASGGTGSVGNTEAFF
TGTGCCAGCGGGGGGACAGGGTCTGTGGGAAACACTGAAGCTTTCTTT
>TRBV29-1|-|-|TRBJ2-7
CSGRSDSHEQYF
TGCAGCGGCCGATCTGACAGCCACGAGCAGTACTTC
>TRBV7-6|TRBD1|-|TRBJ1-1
CASSLAGQGNTEAFF
TGTGCCAGCAGCTTAGCAGGACAGGGAAACACTGAAGCTTTCTTT
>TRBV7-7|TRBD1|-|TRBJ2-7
CASAPGGAGEQYF
TGTGCCAGCGCCCCAGGGGGCGCCGGGGAGCAGTACTTC
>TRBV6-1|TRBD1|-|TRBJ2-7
CASVRQGAPYEQYF
TGTGCCAGCGTGAGACAGGGGGCCCCCTACGAGCAGTACTTC
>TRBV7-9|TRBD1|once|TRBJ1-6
CASSSQGAYNSPLHF
TGTGCCAGCAGCTCACAGGGGGCCTATAATTCACCCCTCCACTTT
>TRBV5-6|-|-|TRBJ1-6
CASSLLGEHLNSPLHF
TGTGCCAGCAGCTTATTAGGGGAACACTTAAATTCACCCCTCCACTTT
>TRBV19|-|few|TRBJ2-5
CASSIRGQETQYF
TGTGCCAGTAGTATAAGGGGCCAAGAGACCCAGTACTTC
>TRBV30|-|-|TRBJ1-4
CAWSPGHPSNEKLFF
TGTGCCTGGAGCCCTGGGCACCCTTCTAATGAAAAACTGTTTTTT
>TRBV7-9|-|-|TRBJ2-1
CASSSMGGDYNEQFF
TGTGCCAGCAGCTCGATGGGCGGGGACTACAATGAGCAGTTCTTC
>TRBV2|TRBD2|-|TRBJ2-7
CASRISGGRIEEQYF
TGTGCCAGCAGAATTAGCGGGGGAAGAATAGAGGAGCAGTACTTC
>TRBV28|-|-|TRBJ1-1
CASTSSDGTTEAFF
TGTGCCAGCACCTCTAGCGACGGAACCACTGAAGCTTTCTTT
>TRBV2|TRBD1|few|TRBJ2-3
CASSPPGAGGADTQYF
TGTGCCAGCAGTCCCCCCGGGGCAGGGGGCGCAGATACGCAGTATTTT
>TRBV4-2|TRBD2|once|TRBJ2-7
CASSQIRGLAGGQSSYEQYF
TGTGCCAGCAGCCAGATACGTGGACTAGCGGGGGGGCAGAGCTCCTACGAGCAGTACTTC
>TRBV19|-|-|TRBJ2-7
CASSPPTGQGIYEQYF
TGTGCCAGTAGTCCTCCGACTGGACAAGGCATCTACGAGCAGTACTTC
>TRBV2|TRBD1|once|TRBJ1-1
CASTATGTGNTEAFF
TGTGCCAGCACCGCGACCGGGACAGGGAACACTGAAGCTTTCTTT
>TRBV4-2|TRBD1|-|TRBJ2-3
CASSPPRDRRTDTQYF
TGTGCCAGCAGCCCACCCCGGGACAGACGCACAGATACGCAGTATTTT
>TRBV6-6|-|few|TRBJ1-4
CASANPQGLGEKLFF
TGTGCCAGTGCTAATCCCCAGGGGTTGGGTGAAAAACTGTTTTTT
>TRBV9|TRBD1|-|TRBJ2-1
CASSVGGQGSREQFF
TGTGCCAGCAGCGTAGGAGGACAGGGGTCCCGCGAGCAGTTCTTC
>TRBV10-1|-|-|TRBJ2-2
CASSESSFYGELFF
TGCGCCAGCAGTGAATCTAGCTTCTACGGGGAGCTGTTTTTT
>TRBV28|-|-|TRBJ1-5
CASSSVSSNQPQHF
TGTGCCAGCAGTTCGGTCTCTAGCAATCAGCCCCAGCATTTT
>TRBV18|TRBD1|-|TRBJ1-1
CASSPRGAGGTEAFF
TGTGCCAGCTCACCTAGAGGTGCAGGGGGCACTGAAGCTTTCTTT
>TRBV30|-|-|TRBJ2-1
CAWAPRGTALGNEQFF
TGTGCCTGGGCTCCCCGGGGGACAGCGTTGGGCAATGAGCAGTTCTTC
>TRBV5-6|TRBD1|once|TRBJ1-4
CASSPQGARDEKLFF
TGTGCCAGCAGCCCGCAGGGGGCAAGGGATGAAAAACTGTTTTTT
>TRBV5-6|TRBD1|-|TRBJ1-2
CASSQGIRDRGFNYGYTF
TGTGCCAGCAGCCAGGGTATCCGGGACAGGGGTTTTAACTATGGCTACACCTTC
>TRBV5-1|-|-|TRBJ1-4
CASSPWGGGPGEKLFF
TGCGCCAGCAGCCCCTGGGGCGGGGGGCCGGGTGAAAAACTGTTTTTT
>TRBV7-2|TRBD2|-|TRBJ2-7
CASRLGGNEQYF
TGTGCCAGCCGGCTGGGAGGGAACGAGCAGTACTTC
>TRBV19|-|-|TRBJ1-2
CASSIRSYGYTF
TGTGCCAGTAGTATTCGGAGTTATGGCTACACCTTC
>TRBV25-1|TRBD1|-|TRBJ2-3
CASSESRTGQKDTQYF
TGTGCCAGCAGTGAAAGCCGGACAGGTCAAAAAGATACGCAGTATTTT
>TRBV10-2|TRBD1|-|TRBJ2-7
CASSGQGAATGYEQYF
TGCGCCAGCAGCGGACAGGGGGCTGCCACTGGCTACGAGCAGTACTTC
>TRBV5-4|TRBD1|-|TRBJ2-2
CASSDGTGNTGELFF
TGTGCCAGCAGCGATGGGACAGGGAACACCGGGGAGCTGTTTTTT
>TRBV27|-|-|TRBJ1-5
CASSAQGLQSNQPQHF
TGTGCCAGCAGTGCACAGGGTTTGCAAAGCAATCAGCCCCAGCATTTT
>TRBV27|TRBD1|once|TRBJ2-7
CASSLSPPGQAYSYEQYF
TGTGCCAGCAGTTTATCCCCCCCGGGACAGGCGTACTCCTACGAGCAGTACTTC
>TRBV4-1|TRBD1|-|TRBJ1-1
CASSHATGGPTEAFF
TGCGCCAGCAGCCATGCCACAGGGGGCCCCACTGAAGCTTTCTTT
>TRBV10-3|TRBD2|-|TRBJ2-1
CAISSSGGRFNEQFF
TGTGCCATCTCCTCTAGCGGGGGCCGATTCAATGAGCAGTTCTTC
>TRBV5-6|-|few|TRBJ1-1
CASSLGGFVAGEGNTEAFF
TGTGCCAGCAGCTTGGGAGGTTTTGTGGCAGGGGAGGGGAACACTGAAGCTTTCTTT
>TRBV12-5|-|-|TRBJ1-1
CASGLDALTVFTEAFF
TGTGCTAGTGGTTTGGACGCTCTGACAGTATTCACTGAAGCTTTCTTT
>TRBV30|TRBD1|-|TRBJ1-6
CAWKVKGAINSPLHF
TGTGCCTGGAAGGTGAAGGGGGCTATTAATTCACCCCTCCACTTT
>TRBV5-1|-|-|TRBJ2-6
CASRTWSSGANVLTF
TGCGCCAGCCGAACTTGGAGCTCTGGGGCCAACGTCCTGACTTTC
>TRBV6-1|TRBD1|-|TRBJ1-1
CATGQDSNTEAFF
TGTGCCACGGGACAGGACTCGAACACTGAAGCTTTCTTT
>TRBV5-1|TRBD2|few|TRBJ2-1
CASSLGAGGNSNEQFF
TGCGCCAGCAGCTTGGGAGCGGGGGGGAATTCCAATGAGCAGTTCTTC
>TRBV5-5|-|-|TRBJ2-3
CASSLEGWGGTDTQYF
TGTGCCAGCAGCTTGGAGGGGTGGGGGGGCACAGATACGCAGTATTTT
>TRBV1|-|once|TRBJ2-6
CTSRYNCLCTSRANVLTF
-
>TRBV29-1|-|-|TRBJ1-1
CSVRGNTEAFF
TGCAGCGTTCGAGGCAACACTGAAGCTTTCTTT
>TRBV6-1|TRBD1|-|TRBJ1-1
CASSSDRDTEAFF
TGTGCCAGCAGTTCAGACAGGGACACTGAAGCTTTCTTT
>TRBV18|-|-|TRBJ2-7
CASSPRRGSNEQYF
TGTGCCAGCTCACCACGACGAGGGAGTAACGAGCAGTACTTC
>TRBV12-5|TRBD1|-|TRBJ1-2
CASGLDRGIFYGYTF
TGTGCTAGTGGTTTGGACAGGGGGATTTTCTATGGCTACACCTTC